The 21 T cell receptor beta chains below come from one sample, sequenced in a study of Ad26.COV2.S vaccination and SARS-CoV-2 variants. The protocol was immunoSEQ multiplex PCR, while the TCRdb copy is restricted to in-frame clones and leaves out a portion. This sample has tens of thousands of clones, with roughly 85% found just once. Sequencing used peripheral blood, obtained after recovery from COVID-19. The receptors stem from a human donor who had recovered from COVID-19.

This clone was found many times. The J gene is TRBJ1-3, the V gene TRBV5-1; D may be TRBD1 (6 bases). Deletions cut 4 bases from V and 3 bases from J, with 17 bases between. Germline CDR1 is SGHRS and CDR2 is YFSETQ. The CDR3 is 16 amino acids. The CDR3 DNA is TGCGCCAGCAGCCCCGGGGTAGGGGGAAATGGAAACACCATATATTTT. Amino acid sequence: CASSPGVGGNGNTIYF.

This clone turned up a few times. The chain employs TRBV9 and TRBJ1-2; 11 bases line up with TRBD1. V dropped 0 bases and J dropped 6; count of bases not matched to a gene: 7. Germline CDR1 reads SGDLS; CDR2 reads YYNGEE. This CDR3 region has 16 residues. The CDR3 DNA sequence: TGTGCCAGCAGCGTAGGTTGGGACAGGGGGTTCCATGGCTACACCTTC. It codes for CASSVGWDRGFHGYTF.

This chain links TRBV6-5 with TRBJ2-7; possibly TRBD1 or TRBD2 for D (5 bases each). Germline values: CDR1 MNHEY, CDR2 SVGAGI. The CDR3 is 14 amino acids. V was clipped by 0 bases and J by 2 bases, with 8 bases between them. CDR3 in amino acids: CASSYSMGPYEQYF. CDR3 nucleotide sequence: TGTGCCAGCAGTTACTCGATGGGACCCTACGAGCAGTACTTC.

The chain employs TRBV7-2 and TRBJ1-2; no reliable D call. CDR1 is SGHTA, CDR2 FQGNSA, per germline. CDR3 size: 12 residues. Deletions cut 5 bases from V and 8 bases from J, with 12 bases between. The CDR3 reads CASSASGYGYTF. The CDR3 DNA reads as TGTGCCAGCAGCGCGTCAGGTTACGGCTACACCTTC.

The chain has TRBV29-1 and TRBJ2-1; D not certain. With 1 base removed from V and 7 bases from J, the gap between germline ends came to 8 bases. Per the germline V gene, CDR1 is SQVTM and CDR2 is ANQGSEA. This CDR3 has 12 residues. The CDR3 region is CSVEGQMNEQFF. The CDR3 nucleotides are TGCAGCGTTGAAGGGCAGATGAATGAGCAGTTCTTC.

The CDR3 protein is CASSFRARSPLHF. Written as DNA, the CDR3 is TGTGCCAGCAGTTTCCGGGCTCGATCACCCCTCCACTTT. The chain has TRBV28 and TRBJ1-6; D gene uncertain. Trimming removed 3 bases at V and 10 bases at J, with 10 bases between. This CDR3 comprises 13 residues. The germline V gene encodes CDR1 MDHEN and CDR2 SYDVKM.

The CDR3: CASSQSPAAMGYTF. CDR3 sequence (DNA): TGCGCCAGCAGCCAGAGTCCGGCAGCCATGGGCTACACCTTC. V usage is TRBV4-3 and J usage is TRBJ1-2; D is uncertain. The V gene's germline CDR1 is LGHNA and CDR2 YSLEER. V was cut by 3 bases and J by 8 bases, with 16 bases left in between. CDR3 size: 14 residues.

The chain has TRBV9 and TRBJ2-3; TRBD2 agrees at 11 bases. The ends lost 4 bases at V and 3 bases at J; junction bases unmatched: 7. The CDR3 runs 16 residues. CDR1 SGDLS and CDR2 YYNGEE come from the germline V gene. As DNA, the CDR3 is TGTGCCAGCAGCTTTACTAGCGGGAGAGGTACAGATACGCAGTATTTT. Translation: CASSFTSGRGTDTQYF. Full variable domain (rest looked up from reference TRBV9 and TRBJ2-3): DSGVTQTPKHLITATGQRVTLRCSPRSGDLSVYWYQQSLDQGLQFLIQYYNGEERAKGNILERFSAQQFPDLHSELNLSSLELGDSALYFCASSFTSGRGTDTQYFGPGTRLTVL.

This chain joins TRBV2 and TRBJ1-5, with 7 positions matching TRBD1. The CDR3 runs to 17 residues. CDR1 SNHLY and CDR2 FYNNEI come from the germline V gene. The junction had 12 bases not matched to a gene; V was cut back by 7 bases and J by 0 bases. The CDR3 coding sequence is TGTGCCAGCATTTACACCGGGACAGCTTATAGCAATCAGCCCCAGCATTTT. This translates into CASIYTGTAYSNQPQHF.

The V call is TRBV28, the J call TRBJ2-7, with TRBD1 matching over 8 bases. Per germline, CDR1 MDHEN and CDR2 SYDVKM. J was trimmed by 6 bases and V by 6 bases; bases with no gene match: 10. This CDR3 has 14 amino acids. CDR3 amino acids: CASSLGQGAAEQYF. In DNA form, the CDR3 reads TGTGCCAGCAGCTTGGGGCAGGGGGCGGCCGAGCAGTACTTC.

This chain connects TRBV5-6 to TRBJ1-2; D not resolved. V lost 4 bases, J lost 0 bases, and 13 bases lay in between. This CDR3 contains 15 residues. Germline lookup yields CDR1 SGHDT and CDR2 YYEEEE. The CDR3 bases are TGTGCCAGCAGCCAAGTTGGATTCTCTAACTATGGCTACACCTTC. Amino acid sequence: CASSQVGFSNYGYTF.

V usage is TRBV28 and J usage is TRBJ2-5; 8 bases line up with TRBD2. CDR3 size: 15 residues. Unmatched junction bases numbered 8, after V lost 4 bases and J lost 4 bases. The germline CDR1 and CDR2 sequences are MDHEN and SYDVKM. CDR3 nucleotides: TGTGCCAGCAGTTATCGAAGACTAGCGAGAGAGACCCAGTACTTC. It codes for CASSYRRLARETQYF.

The V gene is TRBV7-3, the J gene TRBJ2-1; weak D call: TRBD2 (5 bases). The CDR3 is 15 amino acids. V gave up 3 bases and J gave up 5 bases, with 14 bases separating them. Germline V CDR1 and CDR2: SGHTA, FQGTGA. The CDR3 region has the DNA TGTGCCAGCAGCTTCGGGCGGGCCCCTAACAATGAGCAGTTCTTC. Its translation is CASSFGRAPNNEQFF.

The rearrangement links TRBV5-4 to TRBJ2-3; D tentatively reads TRBD1 or TRBD2 (7 bases each). V was clipped by 6 bases and J by 0 bases, with 20 bases between them. The CDR3 is 17 amino acids. Germline V gene sequence: CDR1 SGHNT, CDR2 YYREEE (reference sequence). CDR3 residues: CASTRGGGSASTDTQYF. CDR3 coding DNA: TGTGCCAGCACCAGGGGGGGCGGGAGCGCTAGCACAGATACGCAGTATTTT.

The chain employs TRBV19 and TRBJ1-1, with 10 bases identical to TRBD1. The CDR3 spans 13 residues. Germline V gives CDR1 LNHDA, CDR2 SQIVND (reference sequence). J gave up 8 bases and V 6 bases, and 6 bases lay outside the gene matches. In DNA, the CDR3 is TGTGCCAGTAGGGACAGGGGGTTTTTGGAAGCTTTCTTT. Translated, it gives CASRDRGFLEAFF.

This clone showed up just once. The gene calls are TRBV7-9 and TRBJ2-7, with TRBD2 matching over 14 bases. Germline lookup yields CDR1 SEHNR and CDR2 FQNEAQ (reference sequence). This CDR3 is 16 amino acids long. V shed 3 bases and J 5 bases; nucleotides not matched to a gene: 6. Here the CDR3 reads CASSFSSGLAGDEQYF. Here the CDR3 DNA reads TGTGCCAGCAGCTTTTCCTCGGGACTAGCGGGAGACGAGCAGTACTTC.

In its sample, this clone was seen once. The genes are TRBV28 and TRBJ2-7; TRBD2 matches at 7 bases. Germline V gene sequence: CDR1 MDHEN, CDR2 SYDVKM. V shed 5 bases and J 0 bases; nucleotides not matched to a gene: 7. The length of the CDR3 is 15 residues. This CDR3 is CASSPLLATSYEQYF. The CDR3 coding sequence is TGTGCCAGCAGTCCCTTACTAGCGACCTCCTACGAGCAGTACTTC.

J is TRBJ1-2 and V is TRBV19, with no clear D. V gave up 5 bases and J gave up 2 bases, with 15 bases separating them. CDR3 length: 15 amino acids. CDR1 is LNHDA, CDR2 SQIVND, per germline (reference sequence). The chain's CDR3 is CASSGWQRYNYGYTF. The CDR3, as DNA: TGTGCCAGTAGTGGGTGGCAGAGGTACAACTATGGCTACACCTTC.

The V and J genes are TRBV18 and TRBJ2-5; D might be TRBD2 (5 bases). Trimming took 0 bases from V and 2 from J, leaving 10 bases between them. This CDR3 comprises 15 residues. Looked up from germline, CDR1 is KGHSH and CDR2 is LQKENI. The CDR3: CASSPPTSAQETQYF. The CDR3 nucleotides are TGTGCCAGCTCACCACCTACTAGTGCTCAAGAGACCCAGTACTTC.

In DNA form, the CDR3 reads TGCGCCAGCAGCATACGACAGGGGTCCTACGAGCAGTACTTC. This translates into CASSIRQGSYEQYF. This chain uses TRBV5-1 with TRBJ2-7, with 8 positions matching TRBD1. The CDR3 contains 14 residues. Germline trimming cut 4 bases from V and 1 base from J; bases unmatched to any gene: 4. Per germline, CDR1 SGHRS and CDR2 YFSETQ.

The chain has TRBV7-2 and TRBJ2-2; 10 nucleotides line up with TRBD2. This CDR3 has 15 residues. Germline CDR1 is SGHTA and CDR2 is FQGNSA. V shed 4 bases and J 1 base; nucleotides not matched to a gene: 0. This chain's CDR3 is CASSWTSGNTGELFF. In DNA, the CDR3 is TGTGCCAGCAGCTGGACTAGCGGGAACACCGGGGAGCTGTTTTTT.